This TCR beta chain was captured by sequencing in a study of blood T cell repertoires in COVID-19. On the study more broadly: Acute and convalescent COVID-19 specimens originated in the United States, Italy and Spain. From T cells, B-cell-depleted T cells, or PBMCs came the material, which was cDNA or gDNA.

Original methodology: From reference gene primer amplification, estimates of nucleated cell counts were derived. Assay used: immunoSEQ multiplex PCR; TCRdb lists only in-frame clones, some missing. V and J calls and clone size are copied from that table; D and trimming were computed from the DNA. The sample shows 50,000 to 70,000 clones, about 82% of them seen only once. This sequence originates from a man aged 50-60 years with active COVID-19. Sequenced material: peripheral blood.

This CDR3 reads CAISDYGTGGVTDTQYF. The CDR3 DNA reads TGTGCCATCAGTGATTACGGGACAGGGGGGGTCACAGATACGCAGTATTTT. The chain joins TRBV10-3 to TRBJ2-3; 11 positions match TRBD1. The J segment lost 2 bases and the V segment lost 3 bases, leaving 7 bases of the junction unmatched. CDR1 is ENHRY, CDR2 SYGVKD, per germline. The CDR3 spans 17 residues.